This is a list of T cell receptor beta chains from one sample in a study of T cell responses to AZD1222 COVID-19 vaccine. The assay was immunoSEQ multiplex PCR, and TCRdb's table has in-frame clones only and misses some. In the table there are around 110,000 clones, 85% to 95% of which are singletons. The material was peripheral blood, obtained on day 0 of AZD1222 vaccination. The receptors derive from an adult in good health. Each CDR3 is given with its conserved first and last residue. A D gene is named only where the DNA matches it firmly. Clone size is given for some rows only: seen once, a few or many times, or a class if the clone is expanded.

>TRBV28|TRBJ1-6|-|-
TGTGCCAGCAGTTTCCACAGATCTAATTCACCCCTCCACTTT
CASSFHRSNSPLHF
>TRBV20-1|TRBJ2-7|-|once
TGCAGTGCTAGTTTTTTAAATGGACTGACCTACGAGCAGTACTTC
CSASFLNGLTYEQYF
>TRBV24-1|TRBJ2-2|-|medium-sized
TGTGCCACCAGTGACCAAGGGGCCCCTATCGCCGGGGAGCTGTTTTTT
CATSDQGAPIAGELFF
>TRBV6-6|TRBJ2-4|-|-
TGTGCCAGCAGTCCAGGGGCAGGGGCCACCAACGTAGCCAAAAACATTCAGTACTTC
CASSPGAGATNVAKNIQYF
>TRBV6-1|TRBJ1-5|-|-
TGTGCCAGCAGTGAAGCCCAGGGGCGGCGCAATCAGCCCCAGCATTTT
CASSEAQGRRNQPQHF
>TRBV5-4|TRBJ1-1|TRBD1|-
TGTGCCAGCAGCCAAGGACAGGGAAGGGCTGAAGCTTTCTTT
CASSQGQGRAEAFF
>TRBV30|TRBJ1-2|-|-
TGTGCTACGACGGTGTACTATGGCTACACCTTC
CATTVYYGYTF
>TRBV6-1|TRBJ1-6|-|-
TGTGCCAGCAGTGAAGCCTCACCCCTCCACTTT
CASSEASPLHF
>TRBV28|TRBJ1-2|-|-
TGTGCCAGCGGAGAACAGACGATCTATGGCTACACCTTC
CASGEQTIYGYTF
>TRBV27|TRBJ1-1|TRBD1|-
TGTGCCAGCAGTTTAGACAGGGGATTGGCTGAAGCTTTCTTT
CASSLDRGLAEAFF
>TRBV27|TRBJ1-1|-|-
TGTGCCAGCAGCTGGGGGGGAACTGAAGCTTTCTTT
CASSWGGTEAFF
>TRBV6-1|TRBJ2-2|-|-
TGTGCCAGCAGTGAGGGGATCTCGTTGTACGGCGGGGAGCTGTTTTTT
CASSEGISLYGGELFF
>TRBV30|TRBJ1-1|-|-
TGTGCCTGGAGTGCAACACTATTAGCTGAAGCTTTCTTT
CAWSATLLAEAFF
>TRBV7-9|TRBJ2-7|TRBD1|-
TGTGCCAGCAGCCCGGGACAGGGGGCACTCTACGAGCAGTACTTC
CASSPGQGALYEQYF
>TRBV12-2|TRBJ1-5|-|-
TGTGCAAGTCGCCTAAATGTGGGGGGACAGAGCAATCAGCCCCAGCATTTT
CASRLNVGGQSNQPQHF
>TRBV6-1|TRBJ2-7|TRBD1|-
TGTGCCAGCAGTGAATCGACAGGGACCTCCTACGAGCAGTACTTC
CASSESTGTSYEQYF
>TRBV6-5|TRBJ1-3|-|-
TGTGCCAGCAGTCCACACATTGGAAACACCATATATTTT
CASSPHIGNTIYF
>TRBV2|TRBJ1-6|-|-
TGTGCCAGCAGTGAATCCGGACAGTATAATTCACCCCTCCACTTT
CASSESGQYNSPLHF
>TRBV13|TRBJ2-1|TRBD2|-
TGTGCCAGCAGCTTCCGGGGTAGCGGGACCTACAATGAGCAGTTCTTC
CASSFRGSGTYNEQFF
>TRBV7-9|TRBJ2-2|-|-
TGTGCCAGCAGCTCGCCGTGGGCGGGACCGACGAACACCGGGGAGCTGTTTTTT
CASSSPWAGPTNTGELFF
>TRBV7-8|TRBJ2-7|-|-
TGTGCCAGCAGCAATTTATGGTCCAAAACCTACGAGCAGTACTTC
CASSNLWSKTYEQYF
>TRBV3-1/TRBV3-2|TRBJ2-4|-|-
TGTGCCAGCAGCCAAGTCCTCGGGCAGGCAAACATTCAGTACTTC
CASSQVLGQANIQYF
>TRBV19|TRBJ1-2|-|-
TGTGCCAGTAGTCCGAAAGCCAACTATGGCTACACCTTC
CASSPKANYGYTF
>TRBV5-1|TRBJ2-1|-|-
TGCGCCAGCAGCCCCAAGGCCTCGGGTGAGCAGTTCTTC
CASSPKASGEQFF
>TRBV27|TRBJ2-5|-|-
TGTGCTTCCCGGGCGGGACCAATTTCGTCGTACCAAGAGACCCAGTACTTC
CASRAGPISSYQETQYF
>TRBV6-5|TRBJ1-2|-|few
TGTGCCAGCGTCGGCGGAGGGAACCACTATGGCTACACCTTC
CASVGGGNHYGYTF
>TRBV28|TRBJ2-7|TRBD1|-
TGTGCCAGCAGTCCTAATTTGGGACAGGGTCACGAGCAGTACTTC
CASSPNLGQGHEQYF
>TRBV9|TRBJ2-7|-|-
TGTGCCAGCAGCGTAGGGCTAGGTTACCGCGAGCAGTACTTC
CASSVGLGYREQYF
>TRBV4-2|TRBJ1-5|-|once
TGTGCCAGCAGCCAAGGGGTGGGTAGCAATCAGCCCCAGCATTTT
CASSQGVGSNQPQHF
>TRBV25-1|TRBJ2-2|-|-
TGTGCCAGCAGGACCTTACACGGGGAGCTGTTTTTT
CASRTLHGELFF
>TRBV28|TRBJ1-5|-|-
TGTGCCACACACAGGGCCCCTCGGCCCCAGCATTTT
CATHRAPRPQHF
>TRBV6-1|TRBJ2-7|-|-
TGTGCCAGCAGTGAGAATGACAGGATCCGCTACGAGCAGTACTTC
CASSENDRIRYEQYF
>TRBV7-3|TRBJ2-2|-|-
TGTGCCAGCAGCTTAAATGGGGTGGGGTCCGGGGAGCTGTTTTTT
CASSLNGVGSGELFF
>TRBV5-1|TRBJ2-3|TRBD2|-
TGCGCCAGCAGCCTGGGGAGGGACCCTAGCACAGATACGCAGTATTTT
CASSLGRDPSTDTQYF
>TRBV27|TRBJ1-1|TRBD1|-
TGTGCCAGCAGTTTTAGAAGGGGGCTGACTGAAGCTTTCTTT
CASSFRRGLTEAFF
>TRBV27|TRBJ1-1|-|-
TGTGCCAGCAGTCTGAAGTCGATTCCGGGACACCCCGCATGGGGCACTGAAGCTTTCTTT
CASSLKSIPGHPAWGTEAFF
>TRBV19|TRBJ2-7|TRBD1|-
TGTGCCAGTAGTAGGGCGCGGGACAGGCGCGAGCAGTACTTC
CASSRARDRREQYF
>TRBV5-5|TRBJ2-1|TRBD1|-
TGTGCCAGCAGCTTGGAACCCGTTTGGGTTGGACAGGGAAATGAGCAGTTCTTC
CASSLEPVWVGQGNEQFF
>TRBV10-3|TRBJ2-3|TRBD1|-
TGTGCCATCAGATTATCGGGACAGAGCACAGATACGCAGTATTTT
CAIRLSGQSTDTQYF
>TRBV3-1/TRBV3-2|TRBJ2-5|TRBD1|-
TGTGCCAGCAGCCAGCGGACAGGGCAGCAAGAGACCCAGTACTTC
CASSQRTGQQETQYF
>TRBV24-1|TRBJ2-5|-|-
TGTGCCACCAGTGACCCGGTCGGATGGGAGACCCAGTACTTC
CATSDPVGWETQYF
>TRBV3-1/TRBV3-2|TRBJ2-3|-|-
TGTGCCAGCAGCCAAGAACTAGTGGTTCCCGATACGCAGTATTTT
CASSQELVVPDTQYF
>TRBV5-1|TRBJ2-1|-|-
TGCGCCAGCAGCTCTCTAATAGCGCCTGAGGGCTATGAGCAGTTCTTC
CASSSLIAPEGYEQFF
>TRBV28|TRBJ2-3|TRBD2|-
TGTGCCAGCAGTTTATTGGGGGAGGGCCACACAGATACGCAGTATTTT
CASSLLGEGHTDTQYF
>TRBV14|TRBJ2-7|TRBD2|-
TGTGCCAGCACCCGCAGCGGGAGGGATTACGAGCAGTACTTC
CASTRSGRDYEQYF
>TRBV5-1|TRBJ2-6|TRBD1|-
TGCGCCAGCAGCTTGCAGGACAGGGGGAGTGCTGGGGCCAACGTCCTGACTTTC
CASSLQDRGSAGANVLTF
>TRBV27|TRBJ1-2|-|-
TGTGCCAGCAGGTTCAGATCGGGCTACACCTTC
CASRFRSGYTF
>TRBV7-6|TRBJ2-1|TRBD2|-
TGTGCCAGCAGCTTAGAGTTACTAGCGCCGAGCTCCTACAATGAGCAGTTCTTC
CASSLELLAPSSYNEQFF
>TRBV29-1|TRBJ1-3|-|-
TGCAGCGTTTCAGGGTTAGGAAACACCATATATTTT
CSVSGLGNTIYF
>TRBV15|TRBJ2-1|-|-
TGTGCCACCAGCAGACGGGGACCCTACAATGAGCAGTTCTTC
CATSRRGPYNEQFF
>TRBV5-4|TRBJ2-7|TRBD2|-
TGTGCCAGCAGCTCGACCCTTAGCGGGAGTTACGAGCAGTACTTC
CASSSTLSGSYEQYF